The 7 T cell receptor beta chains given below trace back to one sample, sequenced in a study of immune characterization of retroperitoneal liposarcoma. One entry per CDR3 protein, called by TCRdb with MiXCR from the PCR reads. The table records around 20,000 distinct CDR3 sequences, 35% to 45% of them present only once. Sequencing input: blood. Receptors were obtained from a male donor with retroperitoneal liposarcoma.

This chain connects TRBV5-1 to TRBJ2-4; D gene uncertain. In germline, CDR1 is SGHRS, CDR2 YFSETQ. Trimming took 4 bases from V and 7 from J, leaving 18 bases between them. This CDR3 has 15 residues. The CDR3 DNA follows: TGCGCCAGCAGCCCCGGTCGGGCAGTATTGAACATTCAGTACTTC. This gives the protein CASSPGRAVLNIQYF.

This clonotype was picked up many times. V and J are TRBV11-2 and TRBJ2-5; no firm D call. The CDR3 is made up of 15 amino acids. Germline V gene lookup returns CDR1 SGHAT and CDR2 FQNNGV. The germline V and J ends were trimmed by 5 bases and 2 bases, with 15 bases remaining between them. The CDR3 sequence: CASSPGWGSQETQYF. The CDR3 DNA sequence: TGTGCCAGCAGCCCGGGCTGGGGAAGTCAAGAGACCCAGTACTTC.

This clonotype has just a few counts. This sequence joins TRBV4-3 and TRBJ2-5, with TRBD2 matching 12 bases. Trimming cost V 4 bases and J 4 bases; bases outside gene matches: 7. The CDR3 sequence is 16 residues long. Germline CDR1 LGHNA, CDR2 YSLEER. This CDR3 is CASSPRASGRVETQYF. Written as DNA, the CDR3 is TGCGCCAGCAGCCCGAGGGCTAGCGGGAGGGTAGAGACCCAGTACTTC.

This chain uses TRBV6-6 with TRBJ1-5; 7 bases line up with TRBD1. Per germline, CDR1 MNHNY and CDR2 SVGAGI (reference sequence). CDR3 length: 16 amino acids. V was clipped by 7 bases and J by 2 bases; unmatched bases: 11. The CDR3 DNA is TGTGCCAGCATTGGCCGACAGGGAGGAGGCAATCAGCCCCAGCATTTT. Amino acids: CASIGRQGGGNQPQHF.

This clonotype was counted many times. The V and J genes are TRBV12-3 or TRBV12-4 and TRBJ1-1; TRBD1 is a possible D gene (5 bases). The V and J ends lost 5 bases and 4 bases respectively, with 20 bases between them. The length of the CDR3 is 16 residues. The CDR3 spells CASSPKGWVGGTEAFF. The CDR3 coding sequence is TGTGCCAGCAGTCCCAAGGGGTGGGTGGGCGGCACTGAAGCTTTCTTT.

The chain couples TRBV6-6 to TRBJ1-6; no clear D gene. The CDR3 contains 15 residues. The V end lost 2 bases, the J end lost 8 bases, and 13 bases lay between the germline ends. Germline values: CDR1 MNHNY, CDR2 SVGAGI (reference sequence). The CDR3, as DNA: TGTGCCAGCAGTTACGGGAGGGCAGCGGATTCACCCCTCCACTTT. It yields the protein CASSYGRAADSPLHF.

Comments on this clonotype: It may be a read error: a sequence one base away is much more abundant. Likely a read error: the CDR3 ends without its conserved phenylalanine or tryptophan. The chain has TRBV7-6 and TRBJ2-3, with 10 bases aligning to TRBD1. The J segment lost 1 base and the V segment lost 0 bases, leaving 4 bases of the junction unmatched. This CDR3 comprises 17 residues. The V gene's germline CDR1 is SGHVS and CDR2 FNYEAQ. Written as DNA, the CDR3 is TGTGCCAGCAGCTTAGCCAGGGGGACAGGGGGCACAGATACGCAGTATGTT. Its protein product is CASSLARGTGGTDTQYV.